The source of this T cell receptor beta chain is a study of blood T cell repertoires in COVID-19. On the study more broadly: Specimens from acute and convalescent COVID-19 originated in the United States, Italy and Spain. Sources were T cells, B-cell-depleted T cells, or PBMCs; the material itself was cDNA or gDNA.

The CDR3 runs to 17 residues. The germline gives CDR1 SGDLS, CDR2 YYNGEE. Losses at the gene ends were 0 bases for V and 3 bases for J; bases not matched to a gene: 8. Per the original methods: Nucleated cell number was recorded as an estimate derived from reference gene primer amplification. Produced via immunoSEQ multiplex PCR; TCRdb's table is partial and in-frame only. V, J and clone size were drawn from that table, and D and trimming were deduced from the DNA. The profile covers roughly 100,000 clones, with roughly 72% appearing a single time and 5% to 6.5% taken by the ten largest. The rearrangement links TRBV9 to TRBJ2-3; TRBD2 agrees at 9 bases. Material: peripheral blood. The receptor's source is a man older than 75 with acute or convalescent COVID-19. The CDR3 loop is CASSVGGGGLATDTQYF. In DNA, the CDR3 is TGTGCCAGCAGCGTAGGGGGAGGGGGACTAGCAACAGATACGCAGTATTTT.